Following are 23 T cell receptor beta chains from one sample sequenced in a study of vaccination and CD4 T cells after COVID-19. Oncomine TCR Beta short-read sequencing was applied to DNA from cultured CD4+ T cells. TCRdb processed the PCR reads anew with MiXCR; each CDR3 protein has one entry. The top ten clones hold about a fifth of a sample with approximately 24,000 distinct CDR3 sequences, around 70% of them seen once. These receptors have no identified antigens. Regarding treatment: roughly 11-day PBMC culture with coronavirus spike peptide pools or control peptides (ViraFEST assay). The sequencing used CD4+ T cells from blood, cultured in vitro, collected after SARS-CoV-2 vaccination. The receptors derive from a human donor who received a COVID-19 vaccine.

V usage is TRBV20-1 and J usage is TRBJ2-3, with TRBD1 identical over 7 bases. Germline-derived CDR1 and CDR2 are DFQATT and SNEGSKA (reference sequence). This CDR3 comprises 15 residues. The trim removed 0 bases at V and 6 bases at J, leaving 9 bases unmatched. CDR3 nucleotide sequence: TGCAGTGCTAGAGAAGACAGGGTAGTCGGGGATACGCAGTATTTT. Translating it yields CSAREDRVVGDTQYF.

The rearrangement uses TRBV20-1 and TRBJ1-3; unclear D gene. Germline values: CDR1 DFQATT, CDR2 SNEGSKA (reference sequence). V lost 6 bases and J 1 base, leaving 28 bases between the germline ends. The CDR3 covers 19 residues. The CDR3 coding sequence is TGCAGTGCCGCAAATCGTCGGCCTGCGGGATCTGGATCTGGAAACACCATATATTTT. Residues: CSAANRRPAGSGSGNTIYF.

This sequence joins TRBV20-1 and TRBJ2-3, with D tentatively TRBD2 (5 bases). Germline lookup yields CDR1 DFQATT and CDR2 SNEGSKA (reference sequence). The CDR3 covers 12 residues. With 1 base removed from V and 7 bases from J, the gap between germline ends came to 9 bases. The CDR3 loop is CSARAPGNTQYF. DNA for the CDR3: TGCAGTGCTAGAGCTCCGGGGAATACGCAGTATTTT.

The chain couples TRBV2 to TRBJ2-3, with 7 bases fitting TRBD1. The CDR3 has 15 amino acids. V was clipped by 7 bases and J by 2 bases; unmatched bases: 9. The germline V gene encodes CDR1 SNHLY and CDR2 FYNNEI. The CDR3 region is CASNFDRVYTDTQYF. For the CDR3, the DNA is TGTGCCAGCAATTTTGACAGGGTATACACAGATACGCAGTATTTT.

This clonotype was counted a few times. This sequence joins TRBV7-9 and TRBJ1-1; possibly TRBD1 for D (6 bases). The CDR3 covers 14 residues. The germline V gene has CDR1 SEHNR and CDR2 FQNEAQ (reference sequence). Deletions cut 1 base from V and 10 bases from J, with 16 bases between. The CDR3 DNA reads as TGTGCCAGCAGCTTAGGGGGGGCTGGGACGGGAGCTTTCTTT. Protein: CASSLGGAGTGAFF.

The CDR3, as DNA: TGTGCCAGCAGCTCCGGGACAGGGGCGTTCAACTATGGCTACACCTTC. This codes for CASSSGTGAFNYGYTF. The chain carries TRBV5-6 and TRBJ1-2, with 10 nucleotides matching TRBD1. Trimming at V came to 3 bases and at J to 2 bases, leaving 7 bases not matched to a gene. The CDR3 runs to 16 residues. Germline V lookup: CDR1 SGHDT, CDR2 YYEEEE.

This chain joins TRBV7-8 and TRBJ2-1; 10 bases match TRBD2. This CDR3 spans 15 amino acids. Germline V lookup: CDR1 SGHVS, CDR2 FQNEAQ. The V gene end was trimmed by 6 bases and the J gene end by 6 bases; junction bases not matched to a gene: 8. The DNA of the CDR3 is TGTGCCAGCAGTCGGACTAGCGGACCGACCAATGAGCAGTTCTTC. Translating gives CASSRTSGPTNEQFF.

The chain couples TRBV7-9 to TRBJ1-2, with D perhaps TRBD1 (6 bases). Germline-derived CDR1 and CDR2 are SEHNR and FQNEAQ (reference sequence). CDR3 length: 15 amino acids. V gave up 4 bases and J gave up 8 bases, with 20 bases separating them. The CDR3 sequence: CASSSRAPGHLGYTF. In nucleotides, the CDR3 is TGTGCCAGCAGCTCGAGGGCGCCGGGACATCTAGGCTACACCTTC.

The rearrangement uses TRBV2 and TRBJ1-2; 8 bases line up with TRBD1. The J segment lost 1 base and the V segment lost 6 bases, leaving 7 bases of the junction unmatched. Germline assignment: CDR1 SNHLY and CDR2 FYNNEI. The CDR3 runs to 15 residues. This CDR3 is CASSVVRGLNYGYTF. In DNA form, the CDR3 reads TGTGCCAGCAGCGTAGTCAGGGGGCTTAACTATGGCTACACCTTC.

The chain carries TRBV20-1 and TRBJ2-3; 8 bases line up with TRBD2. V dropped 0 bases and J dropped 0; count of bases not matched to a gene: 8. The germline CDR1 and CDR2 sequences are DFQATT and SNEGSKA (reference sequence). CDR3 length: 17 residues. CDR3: CSARDRIAGSSTDTQYF. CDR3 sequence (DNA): TGCAGTGCTAGAGATCGAATAGCGGGGTCTAGCACAGATACGCAGTATTTT.

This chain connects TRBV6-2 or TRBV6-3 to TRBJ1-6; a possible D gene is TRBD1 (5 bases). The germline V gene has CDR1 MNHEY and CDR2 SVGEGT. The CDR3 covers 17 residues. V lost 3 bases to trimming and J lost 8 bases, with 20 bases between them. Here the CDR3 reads CASSYRRALLGDSPLHF. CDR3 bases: TGTGCCAGCAGTTATCGCAGGGCTCTCCTGGGGGATTCACCCCTCCACTTT.

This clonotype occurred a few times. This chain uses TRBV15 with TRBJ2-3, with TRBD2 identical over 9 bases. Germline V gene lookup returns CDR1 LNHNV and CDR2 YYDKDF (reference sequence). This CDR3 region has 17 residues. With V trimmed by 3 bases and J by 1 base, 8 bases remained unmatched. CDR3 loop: CATSRLGRGGRTDTQYF. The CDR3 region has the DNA TGTGCCACCAGCAGGCTCGGGCGGGGGGGCCGCACAGATACGCAGTATTTT.

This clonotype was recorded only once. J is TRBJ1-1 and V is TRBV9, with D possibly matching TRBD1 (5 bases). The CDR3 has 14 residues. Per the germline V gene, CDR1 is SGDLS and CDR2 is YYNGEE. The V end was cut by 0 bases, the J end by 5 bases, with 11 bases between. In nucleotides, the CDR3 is TGTGCCAGCAGCGTAGAAATGAGGGGAACTGAAGCTTTCTTT. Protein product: CASSVEMRGTEAFF.

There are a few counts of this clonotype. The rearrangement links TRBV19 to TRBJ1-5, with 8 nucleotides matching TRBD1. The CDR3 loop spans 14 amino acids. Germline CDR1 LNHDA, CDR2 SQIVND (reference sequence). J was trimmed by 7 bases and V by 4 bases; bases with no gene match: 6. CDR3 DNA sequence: TGTGCCAGTAGTACTACAGGGGGAGGGCAGCCCCAGCATTTT. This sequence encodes CASSTTGGGQPQHF.

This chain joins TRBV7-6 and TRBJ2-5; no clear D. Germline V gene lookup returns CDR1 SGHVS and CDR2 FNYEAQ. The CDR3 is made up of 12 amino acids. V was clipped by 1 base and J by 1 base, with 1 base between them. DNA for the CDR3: TGTGCCAGCAGCTTAGGCCAAGAGACCCAGTACTTC. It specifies CASSLGQETQYF.

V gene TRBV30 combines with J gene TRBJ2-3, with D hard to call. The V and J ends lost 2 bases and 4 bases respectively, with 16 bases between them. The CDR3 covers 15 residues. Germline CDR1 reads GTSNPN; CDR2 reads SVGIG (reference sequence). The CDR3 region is CAWSRVGPRADTQYF. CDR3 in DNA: TGTGCCTGGAGTCGGGTGGGCCCGCGCGCAGATACGCAGTATTTT.

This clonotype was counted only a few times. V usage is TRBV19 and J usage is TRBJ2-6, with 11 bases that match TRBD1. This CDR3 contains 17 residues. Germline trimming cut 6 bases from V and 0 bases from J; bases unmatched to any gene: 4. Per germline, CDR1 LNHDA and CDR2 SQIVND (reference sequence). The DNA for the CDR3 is TGTGCCAGTAGCTCCGGGACAGGGGGCTCTGGGGCCAACGTCCTGACTTTC. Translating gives CASSSGTGGSGANVLTF.

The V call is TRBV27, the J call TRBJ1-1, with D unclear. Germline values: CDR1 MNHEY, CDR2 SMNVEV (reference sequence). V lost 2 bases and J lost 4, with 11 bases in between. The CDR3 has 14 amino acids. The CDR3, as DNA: TGTGCCAGCAGTTTAATTAGTATCGGCACTGAAGCTTTCTTT. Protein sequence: CASSLISIGTEAFF.

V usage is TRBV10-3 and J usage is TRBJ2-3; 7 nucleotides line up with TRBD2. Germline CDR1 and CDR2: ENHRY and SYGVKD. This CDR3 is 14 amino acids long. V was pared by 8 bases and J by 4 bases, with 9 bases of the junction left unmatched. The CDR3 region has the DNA TGTGCCATCCGGGACTCCCGGGGGGCAGATACGCAGTATTTT. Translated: CAIRDSRGADTQYF.

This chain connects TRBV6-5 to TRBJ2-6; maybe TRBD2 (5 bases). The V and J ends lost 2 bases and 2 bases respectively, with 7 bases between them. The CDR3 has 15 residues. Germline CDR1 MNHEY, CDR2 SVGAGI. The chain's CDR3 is CASSYRGAGANVLTF. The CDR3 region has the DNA TGTGCCAGCAGTTACCGGGGAGCTGGGGCCAACGTCCTGACTTTC.

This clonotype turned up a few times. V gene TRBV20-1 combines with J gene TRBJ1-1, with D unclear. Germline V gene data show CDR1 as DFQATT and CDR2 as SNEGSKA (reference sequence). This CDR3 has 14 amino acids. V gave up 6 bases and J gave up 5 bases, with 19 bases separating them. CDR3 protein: CSAKPPSGGTEAFF. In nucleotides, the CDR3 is TGCAGTGCCAAGCCCCCGTCCGGCGGGACTGAAGCTTTCTTT.

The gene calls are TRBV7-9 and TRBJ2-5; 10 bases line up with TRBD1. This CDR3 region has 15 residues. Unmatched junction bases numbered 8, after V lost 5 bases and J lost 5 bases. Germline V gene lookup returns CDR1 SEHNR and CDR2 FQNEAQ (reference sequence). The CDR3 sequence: CASSLDRGLWETQYF. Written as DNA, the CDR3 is TGTGCCAGCAGCCTAGACAGGGGGCTGTGGGAGACCCAGTACTTC. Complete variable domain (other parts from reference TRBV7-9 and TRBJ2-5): DTGVSQNPRHKITKRGQNVTFRCDPISEHNRLYWYRQTLGQGPEFLTYFQNEAQLEKSRLLSDRFSAERPKGSFSTLEIQRTEQGDSAMYLCASSLDRGLWETQYFGPGTRLLVL.

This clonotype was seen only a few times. The CDR3 region is CSARLQGRETQYF. CDR3 nucleotide sequence: TGCAGTGCTAGGCTTCAGGGCAGGGAGACCCAGTACTTC. The rearrangement uses TRBV20-1 and TRBJ2-5; the D gene is possibly TRBD1 (5 bases). V was trimmed by 3 bases and J by 5 bases, leaving 13 bases between them. CDR1 DFQATT and CDR2 SNEGSKA come from the germline V gene (reference sequence). This CDR3 contains 13 residues.